Shown below are 10 T cell receptor beta chains from a single sample sequenced in a study of T-cell reconstitution after alpha-beta-depleted transplantation in children (dated by TCRdb to the mid-2010s). Reading the label with the study, this specimen's treatment or condition is: allogeneic hematopoietic cell transplantation with graft depleted of TCRalphabeta T cells and CD19 B cells. The protocol used for the library was PCR. The run used an Illumina HiSeq 2500. TCR library preparation used molecular barcoding, with unique molecular identifiers applied to normalize quantification of the TCRbeta repertoire. The raw public data were reprocessed by TCRdb itself: fastp quality trimming at Q25, MiXCR clonotype calling, in-frame beta chains only. All rows with the same CDR3 protein become a single entry with the most common DNA and genes. The sample profile shows more than 300,000 distinct CDR3 sequences; roughly 17% of them were found once. The top ten clones comprise approximately 44% of the sample.

Sample: PBMCs, mostly from graft donor cells, taken 360 days after TCRalphabeta/CD19-depleted stem cell transplant. The origin of the receptors is a male patient aged 2 to 10 who had a stem cell transplant for acute lymphoblastic leukemia, so the T cells may come from the graft donor.

This clonotype has more than one count but fewer than ten. The junction departs from the called germline gene at one end, perhaps through a read error. This chain uses TRBV29-1 with TRBJ2-1, with D possibly TRBD2 on 5 matching bases. Germline lookup yields CDR1 SQVTM and CDR2 ANQGSEA. The CDR3 loop spans 11 amino acids. CDR3 sequence (DNA): TGCAGCGTGCCCTTGGGAGCGGTCCGGGTCTTC. Translated, it gives CSVPLGAVRVF.

This clonotype occurred a few times. The chain recombines TRBV18 with TRBJ2-1; 7 bases line up with TRBD1. CDR3 length equals 15 residues. Per the germline V gene, CDR1 is KGHSH and CDR2 is LQKENI. V lost 5 bases and J lost 10; bases outside the gene matches: 14. The CDR3 loop reads CASSRQGPGRREQFF. CDR3 bases: TGTGCCAGCTCAAGACAGGGACCTGGGAGACGGGAGCAGTTCTTC.

The chain links TRBV20-1 to TRBJ1-1; 7 bases map to TRBD1. The CDR3 loop spans 13 amino acids. The V gene end was trimmed by 1 base and the J gene end by 5 bases; junction bases not matched to a gene: 4. Germline V gene sequence: CDR1 DFQATT, CDR2 SNEGSKA (reference sequence). Here the CDR3 DNA reads TGCAGTGCTAGAGGTCCAGGGGGGACTGAAGCTTTCTTT. Protein product: CSARGPGGTEAFF.

This sequence joins TRBV30 and TRBJ1-1, with 7 bases matching TRBD1. The germline V gene encodes CDR1 GTSNPN and CDR2 SVGIG (reference sequence). This CDR3 has 14 amino acids. V gave up 5 bases and J gave up 2 bases; unmatched junction bases: 8. The CDR3 nucleotides are TGTGCCTGGTCCTTGGGACAGTCCAACACTGAAGCTTTCTTT. This sequence encodes CAWSLGQSNTEAFF. The variable domain in full, with the rest retrieved from reference TRBV30 and TRBJ1-1, is SQTIHQWPATLVQPVGSPLSLECTVEGTSNPNLYWYRQAAGRGLQLLFYSVGIGQISSEVPQNLSASRPQDRQFILSSKKLLLSDSGFYLCAWSLGQSNTEAFFGQGTRLTVV.

This chain links TRBV6-2 or TRBV6-3 with TRBJ2-1; 8 nucleotides align to TRBD2. The V gene end was trimmed by 5 bases and the J gene end by 2 bases; junction bases not matched to a gene: 5. CDR3 length: 15 amino acids. CDR1 MNHEY and CDR2 SVGEGT come from the germline V gene. The DNA for the CDR3 is TGTGCCAGCAGTAGACCGGGACTAGCCTACAATGAGCAGTTCTTC. Its translation is CASSRPGLAYNEQFF.

Comment on this clonotype: A much larger clonotype is one base distant, so this may be a read error. V is TRBV29-1 and J is TRBJ2-2; TRBD2 agrees at 8 bases. The CDR3 totals 15 residues. Germline V gene sequence: CDR1 SQVTM, CDR2 ANQGSEA. CDR3 protein: CSVEAGGFDTGEVFF. Here the CDR3 DNA reads TGCAGCGTTGAAGCGGGAGGGTTCGACACCGGGGAGGTGTTTTTT.

The gene calls are TRBV6-5 and TRBJ1-5; a weak D match, TRBD1 (5 bases). The CDR3 spans 15 residues. The germline gives CDR1 MNHEY, CDR2 SVGAGI. V was clipped by 4 bases and J by 5 bases, with 15 bases between them. CDR3 nucleotide sequence: TGTGCCAGCAGTTTACCAGGGATAGGAGATCAGCCCCAGCATTTT. This codes for CASSLPGIGDQPQHF.

This clonotype turned up a few times. The chain has TRBV6-1 and TRBJ2-7; the match to TRBD2 covers 7 bases. Unmatched junction bases numbered 23, after V lost 5 bases and J lost 4 bases. Germline CDR1 reads MNHNS; CDR2 reads SASEGT. CDR3 size: 19 residues. CDR3 bases: TGTGCCAGCAGTAAGCGGGATCAAGGATTCACGTTGGGTAATTACGAGCAGTACTTC. It is translated as CASSKRDQGFTLGNYEQYF.

Only a few counts were recorded for this clonotype. This sequence joins TRBV27 and TRBJ2-1; weak D call: TRBD1 (6 bases). The V gene lost 8 bases and the J gene lost 4 bases, with 15 bases spanning the gap. This CDR3 contains 14 residues. CDR1 and CDR2 from the germline V gene are MNHEY and SMNVEV (reference sequence). CDR3 sequence: CASQGLGGYNEQFF. The CDR3 nucleotides read TGTGCCAGCCAGGGGCTAGGGGGTTACAATGAGCAGTTCTTC.

The sample holds many counts of this clonotype. The V and J genes are TRBV5-1 and TRBJ1-1; 8 bases align to TRBD1. J lost 0 bases, V lost 0 bases, and 1 base had no gene match. Germline CDR1 SGHRS, CDR2 YFSETQ. The CDR3 spans 15 residues. This CDR3 is CASSLGQGMNTEAFF. Written as DNA, the CDR3 is TGCGCCAGCAGCTTGGGACAGGGGATGAACACTGAAGCTTTCTTT. Looking up the rest from reference TRBV5-1 and TRBJ1-1 gives the full variable domain: KAGVTQTPRYLIKTRGQQVTLSCSPISGHRSVSWYQQTPGQGLQFLFEYFSETQRNKGNFPGRFSGRQFSNSRSEMNVSTLELGDSALYLCASSLGQGMNTEAFFGQGTRLTVV.